A single sample gave rise to the 20 T cell receptor beta chains below, sequenced in a study of cytomegalovirus exposure and HLA in healthy donors. 60 Vbeta and 13 Jbeta primers were used in PCR. The protocol was immunoSEQ multiplex PCR, while the TCRdb copy is restricted to in-frame clones and leaves out a portion. Here the sample spans about 150,000 clones, about 64% being singletons. Sequencing was performed on PBMCs. The receptors come from a woman aged 60-75 years in good health and CMV-seropositive.

This clone came up a few times. In DNA, the CDR3 is TGCGCCAGCAGCCAAGACAGGAACACTGAAGCTTTCTTT. This codes for CASSQDRNTEAFF. V gene TRBV4-1 combines with J gene TRBJ1-1; D is unresolved. Germline V lookup: CDR1 MGHRA, CDR2 YSYEKL. The length of the CDR3 is 13 residues. V shed 0 bases and J shed 1 base, with 3 bases lying between them.

This clone has just one count. This sequence joins TRBV19 and TRBJ1-5; D uncertain. The germline CDR1 and CDR2 sequences are LNHDA and SQIVND (reference sequence). Trimming took 7 bases from V and 1 from J, leaving 17 bases between them. This CDR3 spans 16 amino acids. DNA for the CDR3: TGTGCCAGTAAGGGAGGAGACACTTTGAGCAATCAGCCCCAGCATTTT. This gives the protein CASKGGDTLSNQPQHF.

The rearrangement joins TRBV30 to TRBJ2-5; a weak D match, TRBD1 (6 bases). The germline V and J ends were trimmed by 0 bases and 5 bases, with 10 bases remaining between them. Germline lookup yields CDR1 GTSNPN and CDR2 SVGIG (reference sequence). This CDR3 contains 13 residues. The CDR3 DNA follows: TGTGCCTGGAGTGTACAGGGTTCGGAGACCCAGTACTTC. Translated: CAWSVQGSETQYF.

This clone has only a few counts. The junction differs from germline at one of its ends, possibly a read error. The chain's CDR3 is CASSSTPGQGATGELFF. The CDR3 coding sequence is TGTGCTAGCAGCTCCACACCGGGACAGGGCGCGACCGGGGAGCTGTTTTTT. The chain has TRBV7-7 and TRBJ2-2, with 9 bases identical to TRBD1. This CDR3 spans 17 amino acids. Germline values: CDR1 SSHAT, CDR2 FNYEAQ (reference sequence).

The gene calls are TRBV4-1 and TRBJ1-2, with 9 nucleotides matching TRBD1. The CDR3 contains 15 residues. V dropped 1 base and J dropped 4; count of bases not matched to a gene: 4. Germline lookup yields CDR1 MGHRA and CDR2 YSYEKL. This CDR3 is CASSQGQDRGYGYTF. The DNA of the CDR3 is TGCGCCAGCAGCCAAGGTCAGGACAGGGGCTATGGCTACACCTTC.

In regard to this clone: Mismatch with germline at one junction end may stem from a read error. The rearrangement uses TRBV7-9 and TRBJ1-5, with a tentative D call TRBD1 (5 bases). Germline CDR1 and CDR2: SEHNR and FQNEAQ (reference sequence). The CDR3 consists of 13 residues. The CDR3 loop reads CSSSSGLEQPQHF. The DNA for the CDR3 is TGTTCCAGCAGCTCAGGGTTGGAACAGCCCCAGCATTTT.

The chain is built from TRBV10-2 and TRBJ2-1, with 8 nucleotides matching TRBD2. J gave up 2 bases and V 6 bases, and 6 bases lay outside the gene matches. This CDR3 is built from 15 residues. Germline CDR1 reads WSHSY; CDR2 reads SAAADI. The CDR3 DNA reads as TGCGCCAGCAGCCTAAGCGGGGGCGCCTACAATGAGCAGTTCTTC. Its translation is CASSLSGGAYNEQFF.

The chain recombines TRBV11-2 with TRBJ2-7, with TRBD2 matching 7 bases. Germline assignment: CDR1 SGHAT and CDR2 FQNNGV. CDR3 length: 13 residues. V was clipped by 4 bases and J by 3 bases; unmatched bases: 3. The DNA for the CDR3 is TGTGCCAGCAGCTGGGAGGGAAACTACGAGCAGTACTTC. Encoded protein: CASSWEGNYEQYF.

This chain connects TRBV5-6 to TRBJ2-1; D remains ambiguous. With 4 bases removed from V and 8 bases from J, the gap between germline ends came to 7 bases. Germline assignment: CDR1 SGHDT and CDR2 YYEEEE. The CDR3 loop spans 11 amino acids. Here the CDR3 reads CASSLQDEQFF. CDR3 DNA sequence: TGTGCCAGCAGCCTCCAGGATGAGCAGTTCTTC.

This clone was detected a few times. The rearrangement joins TRBV27 to TRBJ1-4; 9 bases fit TRBD1. Germline trimming cut 7 bases from V and 7 bases from J; bases unmatched to any gene: 4. Germline CDR1 MNHEY, CDR2 SMNVEV (reference sequence). This CDR3 comprises 13 residues. The CDR3 loop is CASKQQGAEKLFF. The CDR3 region has the DNA TGTGCCAGCAAGCAACAGGGGGCTGAAAAACTGTTTTTT.

V and J are TRBV5-8 and TRBJ2-7; TRBD1 agrees at 8 bases. Germline CDR1 is SGHTS and CDR2 is YDEGEE. The CDR3 runs to 18 residues. V lost 4 bases and J lost 5; bases outside the gene matches: 20. In nucleotides, the CDR3 is TGTGCCAGCAGCACCGGGGACAGGCTCCTGGGGAGTAATGACGAGCAGTACTTC. As protein: CASSTGDRLLGSNDEQYF.

CDR3 protein: CASRDLAGGGTGELFF. The CDR3, as DNA: TGCGCCAGCAGGGATCTAGCGGGAGGAGGCACCGGGGAGCTGTTTTTT. The chain has TRBV5-1 and TRBJ2-2; TRBD2 matches at 11 bases. Germline V CDR1 and CDR2: SGHRS, YFSETQ. This CDR3 has 16 residues. V lost 5 bases, J lost 4 bases, and 7 bases stayed unmatched.

The chain carries TRBV7-6 and TRBJ2-3; a possible D gene is TRBD1 (5 bases). The CDR3 extends over 15 amino acids. V lost 3 bases to trimming and J lost 3 bases, with 13 bases between them. From germline, CDR1 is SGHVS and CDR2 FNYEAQ. The DNA of the CDR3 is TGTGCCAGCAGCTTCAGCAGGGATGGAACAGATACGCAGTATTTT. Amino acid sequence: CASSFSRDGTDTQYF. Variable domain in full (rest from reference TRBV7-6 and TRBJ2-3): GAGVSQSPRYKVTKRGQDVALRCDPISGHVSLYWYRQALGQGPEFLTYFNYEAQQDKSGLPNDRFSAERPEGSISTLTIQRTEQRDSAMYRCASSFSRDGTDTQYFGPGTRLTVL.

This clone was picked up a small number of times. The chain has TRBV30 and TRBJ2-3, with D possibly matching TRBD1 (5 bases). Trimming cost V 1 base and J 8 bases, with 13 bases left between them. Germline V lookup: CDR1 GTSNPN, CDR2 SVGIG (reference sequence). The CDR3 is 13 residues long. CDR3 loop: CAWSAQGPGTQYF. The CDR3 region has the DNA TGTGCCTGGAGTGCCCAGGGTCCTGGTACGCAGTATTTT.

V gene TRBV12-5 combines with J gene TRBJ1-2; weak D call: TRBD1 (6 bases). The CDR3 runs to 14 residues. Germline V gene sequence: CDR1 LGHNT, CDR2 FRNRAP. Trimming took 1 base from V and 3 from J, leaving 9 bases between them. As DNA, the CDR3 is TGTGCTAGTGGTTTGGGCAGGGGCTACTATGGCTACACCTTC. As protein: CASGLGRGYYGYTF. Drawing the rest from reference TRBV12-5 and TRBJ1-2, the complete variable domain is DARVTQTPRHKVTEMGQEVTMRCQPILGHNTVFWYRQTMMQGLELLAYFRNRAPLDDSGMPKDRFSAEMPDATLATLKIQPSEPRDSAVYFCASGLGRGYYGYTFGSGTRLTVV.

The chain has TRBV20-1 and TRBJ1-1; tentatively, D is TRBD1 (5 bases). The CDR3 runs 11 residues. Germline lookup yields CDR1 DFQATT and CDR2 SNEGSKA (reference sequence). V lost 4 bases, J lost 8 bases, and 11 bases lay in between. The CDR3: CSAKDILEAFF. The CDR3 bases are TGCAGTGCTAAGGACATCCTAGAAGCTTTCTTT.

The chain employs TRBV30 and TRBJ2-7; no reliable D call. Germline values: CDR1 GTSNPN, CDR2 SVGIG (reference sequence). V lost 3 bases, J lost 7 bases, and 13 bases lay in between. The CDR3 extends over 12 amino acids. In DNA, the CDR3 is TGTGCCTGGAGATCGGCTAGTAGGGAGCAGTACTTC. It translates to CAWRSASREQYF.

This chain uses TRBV5-6 with TRBJ1-6, with D hard to call. Germline CDR1 SGHDT, CDR2 YYEEEE. Trimming stripped 0 bases from V and 0 bases from J, with 7 bases between. This CDR3 spans 16 amino acids. The CDR3 bases are TGTGCCAGCAGCTTGGCCCTGAGCTCCTATAATTCACCCCTCCACTTT. This sequence encodes CASSLALSSYNSPLHF. Together with reference TRBV5-6 and TRBJ1-6, the CDR3 gives the full variable domain: DAGVTQSPTHLIKTRGQQVTLRCSPKSGHDTVSWYQQALGQGPQFIFQYYEEEERQRGNFPDRFSGHQFPNYSSELNVNALLLGDSALYLCASSLALSSYNSPLHFGNGTRLTVT.

The CDR3, as DNA: TGTGCCAGCAGCCCACAGGGGGCCCTTTCTGGAAACACCATATATTTT. Translating it yields CASSPQGALSGNTIYF. This chain connects TRBV11-2 to TRBJ1-3; the match to TRBD1 covers 9 bases. Germline V lookup: CDR1 SGHAT, CDR2 FQNNGV. The CDR3 has 16 amino acids. V lost 5 bases and J lost 1; bases outside the gene matches: 6.

The chain carries TRBV6-5 and TRBJ1-5; a possible D gene is TRBD1 (6 bases). Germline V gene data show CDR1 as MNHEY and CDR2 as SVGAGI. The CDR3 has 15 residues. Trimming left V 0 bases short and J 2 bases short, with 8 bases between. CDR3 nucleotide sequence: TGTGCCAGCAGTTACTCGGCAGGGGGCAATCAGCCCCAGCATTTT. Encoded protein: CASSYSAGGNQPQHF.